This TCR beta chain appears in the sequencing data of a study of blood T cell repertoires in COVID-19. Here immunoSEQ multiplex PCR was the method, and the copy in TCRdb shows in-frame clones only, minus some. The data contain approximately 440,000 clones, 88% of them singletons. Trimming cost V 4 bases and J 0 bases, with 14 bases left between them. The germline V gene has CDR1 KGHDR and CDR2 SFDVKD. The CDR3 runs to 16 residues. The TCR comes from a woman between 45 and 60 years old with COVID-19, enrolled during active disease. V usage is TRBV24-1 and J usage is TRBJ2-5; TRBD1 is a possible D gene (6 bases). The sequencing sample was made of peripheral blood. The CDR3 DNA is TGTGCCACCAGTGACCCTCGACAGGCTTACCAAGAGACCCAGTACTTC. Its translation is CATSDPRQAYQETQYF.